Listed here are 9 T cell receptor beta chains from one sample, sequenced in a study of control samples from healthy donors and cancer patients (dated by TCRdb to 2018 to 2021). Library method: the immunoSEQ multiplex PCR assay. This immuneACCESS table, as held by TCRdb, lists in-frame sequences with V and J called but not all clones. Of the missing ones, under half trace to an unresolved V gene in checked studies; the others have no known cause. Recorded for this sample are some 140,000 clones; over 85% of them occurred a single time. The ten largest clones capture over 6.5% of the sample. Sample: PBMCs. Source of these receptors: a man aged 45-65 years with head and neck cancer.

This chain joins TRBV3-1 (or the pseudogene TRBV3-2) and TRBJ1-2; 7 bases are a match to TRBD1. CDR1 is LGHDT and CDR2 is YNNKEL in the germline V gene (reference sequence). This CDR3 spans 12 amino acids. The trim removed 4 bases at V and 7 bases at J, leaving 3 bases unmatched. In nucleotides, the CDR3 is TGTGCCAGCAGCCTATGGACAGGTGGCTACACCTTC. Translating it yields CASSLWTGGYTF.

The chain uses TRBV18 and TRBJ1-6; TRBD1 might be the D (5 bases). Trimming stripped 6 bases from V and 7 bases from J, with 16 bases between. Germline CDR1 and CDR2: KGHSH and LQKENI. This CDR3 spans 15 amino acids. The CDR3 spells CASSPEEGRNSPLHF. The DNA for the CDR3 is TGTGCCAGCTCCCCAGAGGAGGGGAGAAATTCACCCCTCCACTTT.

The chain couples TRBV7-2 to TRBJ2-3; a weak D match, TRBD2 (5 bases). V lost 1 base and J lost 2, with 13 bases in between. The CDR3 contains 16 residues. CDR1 SGHTA and CDR2 FQGNSA come from the germline V gene. CDR3 in DNA: TGTGCCAGCAGCTTAGTCGCGGGTGGGGTCACAGATACGCAGTATTTT. It is translated as CASSLVAGGVTDTQYF.

This chain connects TRBV7-8 to TRBJ2-2; the match to TRBD2 covers 12 bases. The CDR3 loop spans 16 amino acids. V shed 4 bases, J shed 1 base, and the junction held 1 base outside the gene matches. The V gene's germline CDR1 is SGHVS and CDR2 FQNEAQ. DNA of the CDR3: TGTGCCAGCAGCTGGACTAGCGGGGTGAACACCGGGGAGCTGTTTTTT. The encoded protein is CASSWTSGVNTGELFF. The whole variable domain, filled in from reference TRBV7-8 and TRBJ2-2, reads GAGVSQSPRYKVAKRGQDVALRCDPISGHVSLFWYQQALGQGPEFLTYFQNEAQLDKSGLPSDRFFAERPEGSVSTLKIQRTQQEDSAVYLCASSWTSGVNTGELFFGEGSRLTVL.

This clone was seen more than once but under ten times. This sequence joins TRBV11-2 and TRBJ2-7; no definite D call. The germline V gene has CDR1 SGHAT and CDR2 FQNNGV. The CDR3 is made up of 15 amino acids. With 1 base removed from V and 6 bases from J, the gap between germline ends came to 16 bases. For the CDR3, the DNA is TGTGCCAGCAGCTTAGGCCCCGATGCTAGGGCCGAGCAGTACTTC. It codes for CASSLGPDARAEQYF. Together with reference TRBV11-2 and TRBJ2-7, the CDR3 gives the full variable domain: EAGVAQSPRYKIIEKRQSVAFWCNPISGHATLYWYQQILGQGPKLLIQFQNNGVVDDSQLPKDRFSAERLKGVDSTLKIQPAKLEDSAVYLCASSLGPDARAEQYFGPGTRLTVT.

The chain recombines TRBV6-4 with TRBJ1-6, with D tentatively TRBD1 (5 bases). CDR1 and CDR2 from the germline V gene are MRHNA and SNTAGT. This CDR3 is 13 amino acids long. V was trimmed by 2 bases and J by 10 bases, leaving 9 bases between them. The CDR3 DNA reads as TGTGCCAGCAGTGACGATTGGGGGTCACCCCTCCACTTT. Protein product: CASSDDWGSPLHF.

V gene TRBV7-2 combines with J gene TRBJ2-1; tentative D call: TRBD2 (6 bases). With 4 bases removed from V and 9 bases from J, the gap between germline ends came to 16 bases. CDR3 size: 14 residues. Germline V CDR1 and CDR2: SGHTA, FQGNSA. The CDR3 bases are TGTGCCAGCAGCTCCGGACTACCCGACAGTGAGCAGTTCTTC. As protein: CASSSGLPDSEQFF.

This clone was seen a handful of times. The V and J genes are TRBV21-1 and TRBJ1-1; the D call in the table, TRBD1, was not verified against the DNA. TRBV21-1 constitutes a pseudogene. CDR3 length: 17 residues. The CDR3 region is CASSIGRQGDGNTEAFF. The CDR3 DNA reads as TGTGCCAGCAGCATTGGCAGACAGGGCGACGGGAACACTGAAGCTTTCTTT.

The chain employs TRBV18 and TRBJ2-3, with unresolved D. CDR3 length: 14 amino acids. Germline values: CDR1 KGHSH, CDR2 LQKENI. With 6 bases removed from V and 7 bases from J, the gap between germline ends came to 17 bases. The CDR3 nucleotides are TGTGCCAGCTCCCTTCCGGCTTTCGGAAATACGCAGTATTTT. Residues: CASSLPAFGNTQYF.